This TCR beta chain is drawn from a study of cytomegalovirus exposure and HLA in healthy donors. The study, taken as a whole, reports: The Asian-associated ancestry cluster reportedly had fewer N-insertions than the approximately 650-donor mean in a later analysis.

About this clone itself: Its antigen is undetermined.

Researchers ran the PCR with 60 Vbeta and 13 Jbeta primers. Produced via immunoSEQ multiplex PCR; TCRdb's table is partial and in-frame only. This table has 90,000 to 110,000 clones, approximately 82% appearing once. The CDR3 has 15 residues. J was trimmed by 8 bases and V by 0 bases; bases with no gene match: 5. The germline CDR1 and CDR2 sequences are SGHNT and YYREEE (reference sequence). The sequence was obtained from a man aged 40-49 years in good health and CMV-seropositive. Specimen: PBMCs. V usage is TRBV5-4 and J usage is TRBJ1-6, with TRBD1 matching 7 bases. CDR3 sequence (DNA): TGTGCCAGCAGCTTGGAAGGGGGCCAGTATTCACCCCTCCACTTT. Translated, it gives CASSLEGGQYSPLHF. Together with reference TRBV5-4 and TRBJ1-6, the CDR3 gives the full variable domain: ETGVTQSPTHLIKTRGQQVTLRCSSQSGHNTVSWYQQALGQGPQFIFQYYREEENGRGNFPPRFSGLQFPNYSSELNVNALELDDSALYLCASSLEGGQYSPLHFGNGTRLTVT.